Listed below are T cell receptor beta chains from one sample, sequenced in a study of regulatory T cells in long-lasting Graves disease. A single record per CDR3 protein comes from TCRdb applying MiXCR to the multiplex PCR reads. The repertoire has roughly 500,000 distinct CDR3 sequences, approximately 13% of them found once; the top ten carry roughly 10%. In addition, the sample was reused for a study of T cells in Graves' hyperthyroidism and ophthalmopathy.

The source material was peripheral blood mononuclear cells (PBMCs), sampled at new diagnosis, from a patient treated with antithyroid drugs. The source of these receptors is a man in his thirties or forties with Graves disease. Both conserved end residues are part of each CDR3. The order of the fields is clone size, J gene, V gene, D gene, CDR3 protein, CDR3 DNA. A D gene is named only where the DNA matches it firmly. Some rows have no size entry. The others give once, few or many, or a class for an expanded clone.

size: few
J: TRBJ2-2
V: TRBV18
D: TRBD2
CDR3: CASSPPGLAGGTGELFF
DNA: TGTGCCAGCTCACCACCAGGGCTAGCGGGGGGCACCGGGGAGCTGTTTTTT

size: -
J: TRBJ1-1
V: TRBV9
D: -
CDR3: CASSSSGRDGVAEAFF
DNA: TGTGCCAGCAGCTCGTCAGGGAGGGACGGAGTGGCTGAAGCTTTCTTT

size: -
J: TRBJ1-6
V: TRBV5-1
D: -
CDR3: CASRLAGGSAYNSPLHF
DNA: TGCGCCAGCAGACTCGCTGGAGGGTCCGCCTATAATTCACCCCTCCACTTT

size: many
J: TRBJ2-7
V: TRBV15
D: -
CDR3: CATSREGRAGRSYEQYF
DNA: TGTGCCACCAGCAGAGAAGGTCGAGCGGGCCGCTCCTACGAGCAGTACTTC

size: -
J: TRBJ2-3
V: TRBV10-1
D: -
CDR3: CASSESGGGADTQYF
DNA: TGCGCCAGCAGTGAGTCCGGCGGAGGGGCAGATACGCAGTATTTT

size: many
J: TRBJ2-1
V: TRBV20-1
D: TRBD1
CDR3: CSANPTRWTGRYNEQFF
DNA: TGCAGTGCTAACCCAACCCGGTGGACAGGAAGGTACAATGAGCAGTTCTTC

size: many
J: TRBJ2-5
V: TRBV6-1
D: -
CDR3: CASSLHEETQYF
DNA: TGTGCCAGCAGTCTACACGAAGAGACCCAGTACTTC

size: many
J: TRBJ1-1
V: TRBV11-2
D: -
CDR3: CASSLLPGYTEAFF
DNA: TGTGCCAGCAGCTTACTCCCGGGGTACACTGAAGCTTTCTTT

size: few
J: TRBJ2-1
V: TRBV6-4
D: TRBD2
CDR3: CASSATGTSGSSYNEQFF
DNA: TGTGCCAGCAGTGCCACAGGGACTAGCGGGAGTTCCTACAATGAGCAGTTCTTC

size: many
J: TRBJ1-2
V: TRBV18
D: -
CDR3: CASSPRQAGYTF
DNA: TGTGCCAGCTCGCCTCGACAGGCTGGCTACACCTTC

size: many
J: TRBJ1-1
V: TRBV18
D: -
CDR3: CASSPPDMNTEAFF
DNA: TGTGCCAGCTCACCACCGGATATGAACACTGAAGCTTTCTTT

size: many
J: TRBJ1-6
V: TRBV3-1
D: -
CDR3: CASRRGQNSPLHF
DNA: TGTGCCAGCAGAAGAGGGCAGAATTCACCCCTCCACTTT

size: few
J: TRBJ2-1
V: TRBV10-1
D: -
CDR3: CASSESTNGLFF
DNA: TGCGCCAGCAGTGAGTCGACCAACGGGCTGTTCTTC

size: few
J: TRBJ1-4
V: TRBV18
D: -
CDR3: CASSPLGGSGHEKLFF
DNA: TGTGCCAGCTCACCCCTGGGTGGAAGTGGTCATGAAAAACTGTTTTTT

size: many
J: TRBJ1-1
V: TRBV2
D: -
CDR3: CASSEGFTEAFF
DNA: TGTGCCAGCAGTGAAGGGTTCACTGAAGCTTTCTTT

size: many
J: TRBJ2-1
V: TRBV24-1
D: -
CDR3: CATSDSLAANEQFF
DNA: TGTGCCACCAGTGATAGCCTGGCTGCCAATGAGCAGTTCTTC

size: -
J: TRBJ2-1
V: TRBV20-1
D: -
CDR3: CSARQTYNEQFF
DNA: TGCAGTGCCCGTCAAACCTACAATGAGCAGTTCTTC

size: -
J: TRBJ2-7
V: TRBV3-1
D: -
CDR3: CASSQGLRRHEQYF
DNA: TGTGCCAGCAGCCAAGGGCTGCGGAGGCACGAGCAGTACTTC

size: few
J: TRBJ2-7
V: TRBV3-1
D: -
CDR3: CASSQGAGLGAEQYF
DNA: TGTGCCAGCAGCCAAGGGGCGGGATTGGGTGCCGAGCAGTACTTC

size: few
J: TRBJ1-2
V: TRBV19
D: -
CDR3: CASTRAGTNYGYTF
DNA: TGTGCCAGCACCCGAGCAGGGACTAACTATGGCTACACCTTC

size: many
J: TRBJ2-7
V: TRBV24-1
D: -
CDR3: CATSDLPGDYEQYF
DNA: TGTGCCACCAGTGATTTGCCAGGAGACTACGAGCAGTACTTC

size: -
J: TRBJ1-2
V: TRBV19
D: -
CDR3: CASSANPGRGYTF
DNA: TGTGCCAGTAGTGCAAATCCGGGACGCGGCTACACCTTC

size: few
J: TRBJ1-2
V: TRBV19
D: -
CDR3: CASSMDWGLGYTF
DNA: TGTGCCAGTAGTATGGATTGGGGCCTGGGCTACACCTTC

size: many
J: TRBJ2-7
V: TRBV15
D: -
CDR3: CATPGPTYEQYF
DNA: TGTGCCACCCCGGGACCCACCTACGAGCAGTACTTC

size: -
J: TRBJ2-6
V: TRBV3-1
D: TRBD1
CDR3: CASSQGWTGGSGANVLTF
DNA: TGTGCCAGCAGCCAAGGATGGACAGGGGGTTCTGGGGCCAACGTCCTGACTTTC

size: -
J: TRBJ2-2
V: TRBV19
D: TRBD2
CDR3: CASNGASGSLVTGELFF
DNA: TGTGCCAGTAACGGGGCTAGCGGGAGTTTGGTCACCGGGGAGCTGTTTTTT

size: -
J: TRBJ1-6
V: TRBV2
D: TRBD1
CDR3: CASSATGAQGAPLHF
DNA: TGTGCCAGCAGCGCCACAGGGGCCCAAGGGGCACCCCTCCACTTT

size: few
J: TRBJ2-1
V: TRBV19
D: -
CDR3: CASGWNEQFF
DNA: TGTGCCAGCGGGTGGAATGAGCAGTTCTTC

size: many
J: TRBJ1-1
V: TRBV29-1
D: -
CDR3: CSVEGRVGTEAFF
DNA: TGCAGCGTTGAAGGCAGGGTAGGGACTGAAGCTTTCTTT

size: few
J: TRBJ1-4
V: TRBV14
D: -
CDR3: CASSPLGEGREKLFF
DNA: TGTGCCAGCAGCCCTTTGGGGGAGGGCCGTGAAAAACTGTTTTTT

size: many
J: TRBJ2-5
V: TRBV10-3
D: -
CDR3: CAISVGQGTETQYF
DNA: TGTGCCATCAGTGTAGGGCAGGGAACTGAGACCCAGTACTTC

size: many
J: TRBJ2-7
V: TRBV5-1
D: TRBD2
CDR3: CASSLAGVYEQYF
DNA: TGTGCCAGCAGCTTAGCGGGAGTTTACGAGCAGTACTTC

size: many
J: TRBJ2-7
V: TRBV28
D: -
CDR3: CASSPPPSYEQYF
DNA: TGTGCCAGCAGTCCACCCCCATCCTACGAGCAGTACTTC

size: many
J: TRBJ1-5
V: TRBV12-3/TRBV12-4
D: -
CDR3: CASSLGGGLGNQPQHF
DNA: TGTGCCAGCAGTTTAGGGGGGGGGTTAGGAAATCAGCCCCAGCATTTT

size: many
J: TRBJ1-2
V: TRBV30
D: TRBD1
CDR3: CAWSVTGSYGYTF
DNA: TGTGCCTGGAGCGTGACAGGGAGCTATGGCTACACCTTC

size: -
J: TRBJ2-1
V: TRBV20-1
D: TRBD2
CDR3: CSAGPGLAGVGGEQFF
DNA: TGCAGTGCCGGCCCGGGACTAGCGGGAGTCGGTGGTGAGCAGTTCTTC

size: many
J: TRBJ2-1
V: TRBV12-3/TRBV12-4
D: TRBD2
CDR3: CASVGGGEQFF
DNA: TGTGCCAGCGTGGGGGGGGGTGAGCAGTTCTTC

size: few
J: TRBJ1-4
V: TRBV27
D: TRBD1
CDR3: CASSSNRDRGHLNEKLFF
DNA: TGTGCCAGCAGCTCCAACCGGGACAGGGGGCATCTGAATGAAAAACTGTTTTTT

size: many
J: TRBJ1-2
V: TRBV2
D: -
CDR3: CASSDSGDGGYTF
DNA: TGTGCCAGCAGTGACTCAGGGGATGGAGGCTACACCTTC

size: many
J: TRBJ2-3
V: TRBV2
D: TRBD2
CDR3: CASGLAGPDTQYF
DNA: TGTGCCAGTGGACTAGCGGGTCCAGATACGCAGTATTTT

size: many
J: TRBJ2-3
V: TRBV13
D: TRBD1
CDR3: CASSSPGTASTDTQYF
DNA: TGTGCCAGCAGCTCACCCGGGACAGCTAGCACAGATACGCAGTATTTT

size: few
J: TRBJ2-1
V: TRBV27
D: -
CDR3: CASVLRQREDEQFF
DNA: TGTGCCAGCGTACTAAGGCAGAGAGAGGATGAGCAGTTCTTC

size: -
J: TRBJ2-4
V: TRBV4-2
D: TRBD2
CDR3: CASSQFDLGSGRTNIQYF
DNA: TGTGCCAGCAGCCAGTTTGATTTAGGGAGCGGGAGGACCAACATTCAGTACTTC

size: many
J: TRBJ1-5
V: TRBV10-3
D: -
CDR3: CAISADQRRDQPQHF
DNA: TGTGCCATCAGTGCGGATCAGAGACGGGATCAGCCCCAGCATTTT

size: -
J: TRBJ1-3
V: TRBV19
D: -
CDR3: CASGTNTGIERNTIYF
DNA: TGTGCCAGTGGTACCAATACAGGGATCGAGCGAAACACCATATATTTT

size: -
J: TRBJ1-5
V: TRBV19
D: TRBD1
CDR3: CASSSGGARFSNQPQHF
DNA: TGTGCCAGTAGTTCAGGGGGCGCGAGGTTTAGCAATCAGCCCCAGCATTTT

size: many
J: TRBJ2-7
V: TRBV30
D: -
CDR3: CAWSTETVTYEQYF
DNA: TGTGCCTGGAGCACTGAGACCGTCACCTACGAGCAGTACTTC

size: few
J: TRBJ1-2
V: TRBV18
D: -
CDR3: CASSAGKDYGYTF
DNA: TGTGCCAGCTCAGCCGGGAAGGACTATGGCTACACCTTC

size: few
J: TRBJ2-5
V: TRBV10-3
D: -
CDR3: CAISESEWSRETQYF
DNA: TGTGCCATCAGTGAGTCAGAGTGGTCTAGAGAGACCCAGTACTTC

size: many
J: TRBJ2-7
V: TRBV29-1
D: -
CDR3: CSVAGWGQYF
DNA: TGCAGCGTTGCCGGTTGGGGACAGTACTTC

size: few
J: TRBJ2-5
V: TRBV29-1
D: -
CDR3: CSGGTAVTQYF
DNA: TGCAGCGGCGGGACGGCTGTAACCCAGTACTTC

size: -
J: TRBJ2-5
V: TRBV5-6
D: -
CDR3: CASSLALRETQYF
DNA: TGTGCCAGCAGCTTAGCTCTGAGGGAGACCCAGTACTTC

size: many
J: TRBJ1-5
V: TRBV19
D: -
CDR3: CASSDRFNQPQHF
DNA: TGTGCCAGTAGCGACAGGTTCAATCAGCCCCAGCATTTT